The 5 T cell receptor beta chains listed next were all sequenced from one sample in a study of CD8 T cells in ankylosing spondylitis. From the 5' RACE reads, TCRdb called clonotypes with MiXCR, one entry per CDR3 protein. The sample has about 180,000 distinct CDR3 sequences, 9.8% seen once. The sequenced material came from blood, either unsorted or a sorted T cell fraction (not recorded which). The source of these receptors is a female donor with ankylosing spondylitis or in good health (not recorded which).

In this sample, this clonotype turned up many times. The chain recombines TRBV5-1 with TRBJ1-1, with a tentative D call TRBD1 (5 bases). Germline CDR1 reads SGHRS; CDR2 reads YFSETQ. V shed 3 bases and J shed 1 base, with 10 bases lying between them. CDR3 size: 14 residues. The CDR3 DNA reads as TGCGCCAGCAGCTCCGGGACGGAGAACACTGAAGCTTTCTTT. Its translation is CASSSGTENTEAFF.

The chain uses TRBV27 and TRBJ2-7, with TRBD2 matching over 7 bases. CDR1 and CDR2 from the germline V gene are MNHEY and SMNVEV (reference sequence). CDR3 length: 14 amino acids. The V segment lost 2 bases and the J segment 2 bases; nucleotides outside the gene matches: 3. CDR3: CASSLKRGTYEQYF. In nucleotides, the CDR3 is TGTGCCAGCAGTTTAAAGCGGGGAACCTACGAGCAGTACTTC.

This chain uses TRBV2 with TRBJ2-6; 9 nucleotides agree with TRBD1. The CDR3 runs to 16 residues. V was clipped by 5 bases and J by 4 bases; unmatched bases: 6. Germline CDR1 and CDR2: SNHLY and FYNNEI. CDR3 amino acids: CASSWDRVTGANVLTF. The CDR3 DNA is TGTGCCAGCAGTTGGGACAGGGTAACCGGGGCCAACGTCCTGACTTTC.

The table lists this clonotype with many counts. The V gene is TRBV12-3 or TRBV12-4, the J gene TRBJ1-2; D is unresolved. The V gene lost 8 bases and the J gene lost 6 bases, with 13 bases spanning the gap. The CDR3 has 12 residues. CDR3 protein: CASLGGGNGYTF. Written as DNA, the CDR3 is TGTGCCAGCCTTGGTGGAGGGAATGGCTACACCTTC.

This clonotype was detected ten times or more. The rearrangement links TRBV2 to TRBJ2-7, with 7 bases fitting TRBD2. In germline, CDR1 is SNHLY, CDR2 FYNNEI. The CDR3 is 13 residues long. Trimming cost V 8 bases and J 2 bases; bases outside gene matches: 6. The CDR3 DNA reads TGTGCCAGCCTCCGGGACTACACCTACGAGCAGTACTTC. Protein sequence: CASLRDYTYEQYF.